This entry is about one T cell receptor beta chain. Antigen specificity is unknown. The data belong to a study of T cells expressing NK-cell markers. Looking at the study overall: The sequencing cohort of eight donors included seven HCMV-seropositive individuals and one seronegative individual. Points from the study as a whole: One observes that, in several donors, these clonotypes were also the leading ones within the CD3+CD56-NKG2C+ fraction.

TCR beta libraries carry UMIs added by 5'RACE template switching. TCRdb reprocessed the 5' RACE reads; each CDR3 protein has one entry and no DNA is given. The table lists about 300,000 distinct CDR3 sequences. From germline, CDR1 is LGHDT and CDR2 YNNKEL (reference sequence). This CDR3 spans 19 amino acids. Sequences were obtained from blood T cells: a sorted CD56 or NKG2C T cell subset, CD4+ or CD8+ T cells, or bulk PBMC T cells (not recorded which). This TCR was recovered from a woman aged 18-70 years in good health. The V and J genes are TRBV3-1 and TRBJ2-6; TCRdb reports TRBD2, a call that lacks DNA to check it against. CDR3 sequence: CASSQDKTSGVSGANVLTF. Filled out from reference TRBV3-1 and TRBJ2-6, the complete variable domain reads DTAVSQTPKYLVTQMGNDKSIKCEQNLGHDTMYWYKQDSKKFLKIMFSYNNKELIINETVPNRFSPKSPDKAHLNLHINSLELGDSAVYFCASSQDKTSGVSGANVLTFGAGSRLTVL.